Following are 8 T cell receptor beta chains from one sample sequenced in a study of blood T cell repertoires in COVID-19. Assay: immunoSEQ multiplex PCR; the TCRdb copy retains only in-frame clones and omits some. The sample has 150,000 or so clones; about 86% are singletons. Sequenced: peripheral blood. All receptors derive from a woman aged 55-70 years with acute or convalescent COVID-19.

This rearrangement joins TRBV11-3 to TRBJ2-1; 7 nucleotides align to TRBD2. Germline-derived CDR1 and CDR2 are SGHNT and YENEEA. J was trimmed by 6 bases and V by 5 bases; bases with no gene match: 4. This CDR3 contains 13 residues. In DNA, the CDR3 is TGTGCCAGCAGCAACAGACTAGCCAATGAGCAGTTCTTC. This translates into CASSNRLANEQFF.

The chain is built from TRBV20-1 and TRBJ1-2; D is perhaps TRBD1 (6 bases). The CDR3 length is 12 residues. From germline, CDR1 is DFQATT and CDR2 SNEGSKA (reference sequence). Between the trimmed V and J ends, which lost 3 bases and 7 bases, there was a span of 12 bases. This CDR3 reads CSASRGTSGYTF. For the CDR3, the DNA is TGCAGTGCTAGTAGGGGGACTAGTGGCTACACCTTC.

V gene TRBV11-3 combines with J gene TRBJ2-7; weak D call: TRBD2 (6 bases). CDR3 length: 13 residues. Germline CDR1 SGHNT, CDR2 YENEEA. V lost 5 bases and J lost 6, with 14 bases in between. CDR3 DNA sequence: TGTGCCAGCAGCAGACTAGAGATGGGCGAGCAGTACTTC. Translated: CASSRLEMGEQYF.

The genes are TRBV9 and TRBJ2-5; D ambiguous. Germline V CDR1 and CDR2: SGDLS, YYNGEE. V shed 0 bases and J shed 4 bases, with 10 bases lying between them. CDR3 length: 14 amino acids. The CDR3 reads CASSVDQVGETQYF. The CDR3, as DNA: TGTGCCAGCAGCGTAGATCAGGTGGGAGAGACCCAGTACTTC.

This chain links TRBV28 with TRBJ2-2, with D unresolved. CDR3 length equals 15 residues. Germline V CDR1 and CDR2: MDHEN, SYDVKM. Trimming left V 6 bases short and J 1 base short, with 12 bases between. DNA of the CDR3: TGTGCCAGCAGGTCACCGCGGAAGAACACCGGGGAGCTGTTTTTT. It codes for CASRSPRKNTGELFF.

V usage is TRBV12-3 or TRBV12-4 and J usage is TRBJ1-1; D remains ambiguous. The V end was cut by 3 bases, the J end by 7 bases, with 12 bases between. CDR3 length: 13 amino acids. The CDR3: CASSFFLGVEAFF. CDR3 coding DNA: TGTGCCAGCAGTTTTTTCTTGGGAGTTGAAGCTTTCTTT.

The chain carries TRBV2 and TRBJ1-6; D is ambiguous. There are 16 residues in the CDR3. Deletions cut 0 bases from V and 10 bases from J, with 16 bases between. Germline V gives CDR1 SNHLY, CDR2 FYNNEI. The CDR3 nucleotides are TGTGCCAGCAGTGAAGCCCGACCCGCCGAGGAGTCACCCCTCCACTTT. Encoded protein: CASSEARPAEESPLHF.

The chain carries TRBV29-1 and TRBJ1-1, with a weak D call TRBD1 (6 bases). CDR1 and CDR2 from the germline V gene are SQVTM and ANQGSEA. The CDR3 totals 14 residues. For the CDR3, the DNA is TGCTCTGTCGGGTTTCGACAGGTTCGCACTGAAGCTTTCTTT. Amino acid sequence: CSVGFRQVRTEAFF.